The rows below give T cell receptor beta chains drawn from one sample of a study of T cell responses to AZD1222 COVID-19 vaccine. Assay used: immunoSEQ multiplex PCR; TCRdb lists only in-frame clones, some missing. The sample lists more than 85,000 clones; 91% were seen once. The sample here was peripheral blood, taken on day 0 of AZD1222 vaccination. The receptors here all came from an adult in good health. CDR3s include the opening cysteine and the closing phenylalanine or tryptophan. D genes are given only for firm matches. Clone size is shown for a subset of rows, as once, few, many or a class of expanded clone.

>.|TRBV4-1|TRBD1|TRBJ1-3
CASSRGEQGAGNTIYF
TGCGCCAGCAGCCGGGGGGAACAGGGGGCTGGAAACACCATATATTTT
>.|TRBV21-1|.|TRBJ1-4
CASTEGGQRATNEKLFF
TGTGCCAGCACCGAAGGGGGACAGAGGGCAACTAATGAAAAACTGTTTTTT
>.|TRBV5-1|.|TRBJ2-7
CASSLDGQRTYEQYF
TGCGCCAGCAGCTTGGACGGTCAAAGGACCTACGAGCAGTACTTC
>few|TRBV5-6|TRBD1|TRBJ1-1
CASSWLDRDDTEAFF
TGTGCCAGCAGCTGGCTGGACAGGGACGACACTGAAGCTTTCTTT
>.|TRBV15|.|TRBJ1-5
CATSGDQNNQPQHF
TGTGCCACCTCTGGGGATCAGAACAATCAGCCCCAGCATTTT
>.|TRBV5-1|.|TRBJ1-1
CASSLIQPDTEAFF
TGCGCCAGCAGCTTGATCCAGCCAGACACTGAAGCTTTCTTT
>.|TRBV10-3|TRBD2|TRBJ2-2
CATEGLAGGPNTGELFF
TGTGCCACCGAGGGACTAGCGGGGGGGCCGAACACCGGGGAGCTGTTTTTT
>.|TRBV27|.|TRBJ1-1
CASRENTEAFF
TGTGCCAGCAGAGAGAACACTGAAGCTTTCTTT
>.|TRBV7-8|.|TRBJ1-1
CASSFRPSHQDGRAFF
TGTGCCAGCAGCTTTCGGCCCTCCCATCAGGACGGACGAGCTTTCTTT
>.|TRBV3-1/TRBV3-2|TRBD2|TRBJ2-2
CASSLAGVGELFF
TGTGCCAGCAGCCTAGCGGGGGTCGGGGAGCTGTTTTTT
>.|TRBV9|.|TRBJ1-2
CASSSHKNYGYTF
TGTGCCAGCAGCTCCCACAAAAACTATGGCTACACCTTC
>.|TRBV11-1|.|TRBJ2-7
CASSLEVSSYEQYF
TGTGCCAGCAGCTTAGAAGTCAGCAGCTACGAGCAGTACTTC
>.|TRBV6-5|.|TRBJ1-5
CASSSPRDNQPQHF
TGTGCCAGCAGTTCCCCCAGGGACAATCAGCCCCAGCATTTT